This note documents a single T cell receptor beta chain sequence. PCR employed 60 Vbeta and 13 Jbeta primers. This table comes from immunoSEQ multiplex PCR, and its TCRdb copy is limited to in-frame clones, with some not included. The data show some 140,000 clones, around 74% seen once. This entry comes from a study of cytomegalovirus exposure and HLA in healthy donors. The CDR3 contains 16 residues. V was pared by 5 bases and J by 5 bases, with 18 bases between. Germline CDR1 MDHEN, CDR2 SYDVKM. The clonotype comes from a man between 18 and 35 years old in good health and CMV-seronegative. Sequenced input: PBMCs. The chain uses TRBV28 and TRBJ2-2; the D gene is possibly TRBD1 (6 bases). The CDR3 DNA reads TGTGCCAGCAGTCCGGGGCGGGCAGGGGAAACCGGGGAGCTGTTTTTT. Encoded protein: CASSPGRAGETGELFF.